This T cell receptor beta chain appears in the sequencing data of a study of blood T cell repertoires in COVID-19. With respect to this clone: This same CDR3 is encoded by further DNA sequences in the sample.

Sequencing was performed with immunoSEQ multiplex PCR; in TCRdb, only in-frame clones are kept and a portion is missing. The data hold over 250,000 clones, with around 82% observed a single time. CDR1 is MNHEY, CDR2 SVGAGI, per germline. Trimming stripped 6 bases from V and 0 bases from J, with 9 bases between. CDR3 length equals 15 residues. The rearrangement joins TRBV6-5 to TRBJ2-6, with D maybe TRBD1 (6 bases). The clonotype originates from a woman aged 45-65 years who had recovered from COVID-19. Sequencing was done on a sample of peripheral blood. The CDR3 sequence: CASSPTGSGANVLTF. CDR3 sequence (DNA): TGTGCCAGCAGCCCGACAGGCTCTGGGGCCAACGTCCTGACTTTC.